This T cell receptor (beta chain) was recovered during a study of T cell responses to AZD1222 COVID-19 vaccine. Study-level information: Some second doses came at about 4 weeks and others at about 12 weeks; these were pooled.

V was pared by 2 bases and J by 0 bases, with 5 bases of the junction left unmatched. The CDR3 spans 16 residues. Germline values: CDR1 MDHEN, CDR2 SYDVKM. On this clone: The antigen is unknown.

Study-level results: Elevations in Spike-specific TCR breadth and depth followed administration of two AZD1222 doses.

Measured with immunoSEQ multiplex PCR; TCRdb has only the in-frame clones, and not every one. The repertoire holds under 200,000 clones, with around 92% as singletons. The sample was peripheral blood, taken on day 0 of AZD1222 vaccination. The chain has TRBV28 and TRBJ2-3; 7 bases align to TRBD2. The TCR was taken from an adult in good health. The CDR3 nucleotides read TGTGCCAGCAGTTTAAGTAGCGGGCCTAGCACAGATACGCAGTATTTT. Encoded protein: CASSLSSGPSTDTQYF.